Listed below are T cell receptor beta chains from one sample, sequenced in a study of immune evolution from preneoplasia to lung adenocarcinoma. TCRdb's copy holds only in-frame clones and misses some; the assay was immunoSEQ multiplex PCR. In the table there are about 4,000 clones, around 80% of which are singletons. The sequencing sample was made of FFPE invasive lung adenocarcinoma tissue. Receptor source: an older person with invasive lung adenocarcinoma. Some clones in this sample may be carry-over from other donors' samples. CDR3s include the opening cysteine and the closing phenylalanine or tryptophan. The order of the fields is clone size, V gene, D gene, J gene, CDR3 length, CDR3 DNA, CDR3 protein. D genes are given only for firm matches. Some rows have no size entry. The others give once, few or many, or a class for an expanded clone.

clone size: -; V gene: TRBV2; D gene: -; J gene: TRBJ2-3; CDR3 length: 14; CDR3 DNA: TGTGCCAGCAGTGCCGGGTTTAGCACAGATACGCAGTATTTT; CDR3 protein: CASSAGFSTDTQYF
clone size: -; V gene: TRBV19; D gene: -; J gene: TRBJ1-5; CDR3 length: 13; CDR3 DNA: TGTGCCAGTAGTATAGGGGTGGAGCAGCCCCAGCATTTT; CDR3 protein: CASSIGVEQPQHF
clone size: -; V gene: TRBV6-4; D gene: TRBD2; J gene: TRBJ2-3; CDR3 length: 13; CDR3 DNA: TGTGCCAGCAGTGAAACTAGCGGGGGTCATTCGTATTTT; CDR3 protein: CASSETSGGHSYF
clone size: -; V gene: TRBV4-1; D gene: -; J gene: TRBJ1-5; CDR3 length: 15; CDR3 DNA: TGCGCCAGCAGCCAAGAGCAGCAGGATAATCAGCCCCAGCATTTT; CDR3 protein: CASSQEQQDNQPQHF
clone size: once; V gene: TRBV7-2; D gene: -; J gene: TRBJ2-7; CDR3 length: 12; CDR3 DNA: TGTGCCAGCAGCTTTCCAGGGAGCGAGCAGTACTTC; CDR3 protein: CASSFPGSEQYF
clone size: -; V gene: TRBV6-1; D gene: -; J gene: TRBJ2-7; CDR3 length: 11; CDR3 DNA: TGTGCCAGCGCCCACTCCTACGAGCAGTACTTC; CDR3 protein: CASAHSYEQYF
clone size: -; V gene: TRBV27; D gene: -; J gene: TRBJ2-1; CDR3 length: 14; CDR3 DNA: TGTGCCAGCAGACTGTACGGGGAAAGCAATGAGCAGTTCTTC; CDR3 protein: CASRLYGESNEQFF
clone size: -; V gene: TRBV7-9; D gene: TRBD2; J gene: TRBJ2-1; CDR3 length: 16; CDR3 DNA: TGTGCCAGCAGCTTAGGCCTAGCGGGAGATCTCAATGAGCAGTTCTTC; CDR3 protein: CASSLGLAGDLNEQFF
clone size: -; V gene: TRBV30; D gene: -; J gene: TRBJ1-6; CDR3 length: 15; CDR3 DNA: TGTGCCTGGAGTCGAGACAGCTCCTATAATTCACCCCTCCACTTT; CDR3 protein: CAWSRDSSYNSPLHF
clone size: -; V gene: TRBV7-2; D gene: -; J gene: TRBJ2-5; CDR3 length: 15; CDR3 DNA: TGTGCCAGCAGCTTAGGTCAGCGGGTACAAGAGACCCAGTACTTC; CDR3 protein: CASSLGQRVQETQYF
clone size: -; V gene: TRBV18; D gene: -; J gene: TRBJ1-5; CDR3 length: 15; CDR3 DNA: TGTGCCAGCTCACCCGGGGAGAGGAGCAATCAGCCCCAGCATTTT; CDR3 protein: CASSPGERSNQPQHF
clone size: once; V gene: TRBV7-9; D gene: -; J gene: TRBJ1-1; CDR3 length: 16; CDR3 DNA: TGTGCCAGCAGCTTCCCCCCTGAAGTAATGAACACTGAAGCTTTCTTT; CDR3 protein: CASSFPPEVMNTEAFF
clone size: -; V gene: TRBV30; D gene: TRBD2; J gene: TRBJ2-1; CDR3 length: 19; CDR3 DNA: TGTGCCTGGAGCCCACCACTAGCGGGAGCTACCTTCTCCTACAATGAGCAGTTCTTC; CDR3 protein: CAWSPPLAGATFSYNEQFF
clone size: -; V gene: TRBV5-6; D gene: -; J gene: TRBJ2-7; CDR3 length: 14; CDR3 DNA: TGTGCCAGCAGCCCGACCCCCTCGTTCCACGAGCAGTACTTC; CDR3 protein: CASSPTPSFHEQYF
clone size: -; V gene: TRBV7-3; D gene: TRBD2; J gene: TRBJ2-7; CDR3 length: 14; CDR3 DNA: TGTGCCAGCAGCCTGACTAGCGGGACCAACGAGCAGTACTTC; CDR3 protein: CASSLTSGTNEQYF
clone size: -; V gene: TRBV7-8; D gene: TRBD1; J gene: TRBJ1-6; CDR3 length: 15; CDR3 DNA: TGTGCCAGCAGCCCGGGGACAGGGTTTCGGTCACCCCTCCACTTT; CDR3 protein: CASSPGTGFRSPLHF
clone size: -; V gene: TRBV10-1; D gene: TRBD2; J gene: TRBJ2-7; CDR3 length: 16; CDR3 DNA: TGCGCCAGCAGTGAGACGGCTAGCGGGAGGGCCTACGAGCAGTACTTC; CDR3 protein: CASSETASGRAYEQYF
clone size: -; V gene: TRBV6-6; D gene: TRBD1; J gene: TRBJ1-2; CDR3 length: 16; CDR3 DNA: TGTGCCAGCAGTTACTCCGGGACAGGGGGCGACAATGGCTACACCTTC; CDR3 protein: CASSYSGTGGDNGYTF
clone size: few; V gene: TRBV28; D gene: -; J gene: TRBJ1-4; CDR3 length: 15; CDR3 DNA: TGTGCCAGCAGTGAATGGATTACAACTAATGAAAAACTGTTTTTT; CDR3 protein: CASSEWITTNEKLFF
clone size: -; V gene: TRBV28; D gene: TRBD1; J gene: TRBJ1-2; CDR3 length: 16; CDR3 DNA: TGTGCCAGCATCGTACCGGGACAGGGAGTCGACTATGGCTACACCTTC; CDR3 protein: CASIVPGQGVDYGYTF
clone size: -; V gene: TRBV27; D gene: -; J gene: TRBJ1-5; CDR3 length: 14; CDR3 DNA: TGTGCCAGCAGTTTATCGGGGAGCAATCAGCCCCAGCATTTT; CDR3 protein: CASSLSGSNQPQHF
clone size: -; V gene: TRBV6-6; D gene: -; J gene: TRBJ1-1; CDR3 length: 14; CDR3 DNA: TGTGCCAGCAGTTCTCCAGGGTGGGGCACTGAAGCTTTCTTT; CDR3 protein: CASSSPGWGTEAFF
clone size: -; V gene: TRBV6-5; D gene: -; J gene: TRBJ2-7; CDR3 length: 13; CDR3 DNA: TGTGCCAGCAGTTACCGACTAGGCGGCGAGCAGTACTTC; CDR3 protein: CASSYRLGGEQYF
clone size: -; V gene: TRBV6-5; D gene: -; J gene: TRBJ2-1; CDR3 length: 13; CDR3 DNA: TGTGCCAGCAGTTACGGGAAGTACAATGAGCAGTTCTTC; CDR3 protein: CASSYGKYNEQFF
clone size: -; V gene: TRBV30; D gene: -; J gene: TRBJ1-1; CDR3 length: 12; CDR3 DNA: TGTGCCTGGAGTTTGGGGGCGGATGAAGCTTTCTTT; CDR3 protein: CAWSLGADEAFF
clone size: -; V gene: TRBV6-5; D gene: -; J gene: TRBJ1-1; CDR3 length: 15; CDR3 DNA: TGTGCCAGCAGTTACAGGGGGGTTGGGAACACTGAAGCTTTCTTT; CDR3 protein: CASSYRGVGNTEAFF
clone size: few; V gene: TRBV30; D gene: TRBD1; J gene: TRBJ1-6; CDR3 length: 14; CDR3 DNA: TGTGCCTGGAAGCGGACAGGGGAGTATTCACCCCTCCACTTT; CDR3 protein: CAWKRTGEYSPLHF
clone size: -; V gene: TRBV7-2; D gene: TRBD1; J gene: TRBJ2-7; CDR3 length: 13; CDR3 DNA: TGTGCCAGCAGCGTAACAGGGGGCGCAGTGCAGTACTTC; CDR3 protein: CASSVTGGAVQYF
clone size: once; V gene: TRBV19; D gene: -; J gene: TRBJ2-5; CDR3 length: 14; CDR3 DNA: TGTGCCAGTAGTATCTTGGGACTTGAAGAGACCCAGTACTTC; CDR3 protein: CASSILGLEETQYF
clone size: -; V gene: TRBV18; D gene: -; J gene: TRBJ2-5; CDR3 length: 15; CDR3 DNA: TGTGCCAGCTCACCTTCGCTACAGCTCTTTGAGACCCAGTACTTC; CDR3 protein: CASSPSLQLFETQYF
clone size: -; V gene: TRBV6-4; D gene: -; J gene: TRBJ2-1; CDR3 length: 15; CDR3 DNA: TGTGCCAGCAGTGAGGGGTTCTACTCCTACAATGAGCAGTTCTTC; CDR3 protein: CASSEGFYSYNEQFF
clone size: -; V gene: TRBV7-9; D gene: -; J gene: TRBJ1-2; CDR3 length: 13; CDR3 DNA: TGTGCCAGCAGCTTAGAAGAAAACTATGGCTACACCTTC; CDR3 protein: CASSLEENYGYTF
clone size: -; V gene: TRBV5-8; D gene: TRBD2; J gene: TRBJ2-3; CDR3 length: 17; CDR3 DNA: TGTGCCAGCAGACCCGGGACTAGCGGGATTTACACAGATACGCAGTATTTT; CDR3 protein: CASRPGTSGIYTDTQYF
clone size: -; V gene: TRBV4-2; D gene: -; J gene: TRBJ1-2; CDR3 length: 14; CDR3 DNA: TGTGCCAGCAGCCAAGATCCGAGTCCGGGAGGCTACACCTTC; CDR3 protein: CASSQDPSPGGYTF
clone size: -; V gene: TRBV6-5; D gene: -; J gene: TRBJ1-5; CDR3 length: 15; CDR3 DNA: TGTGCCAGCAGTTACTCGAGAGGGGTCAATCAGCCCCAGCATTTT; CDR3 protein: CASSYSRGVNQPQHF
clone size: -; V gene: TRBV6-1; D gene: -; J gene: TRBJ2-4; CDR3 length: 15; CDR3 DNA: TGTGCCAGCAGTGAAGAGGGCCAGCTAAAAAACATTCAGTACTTC; CDR3 protein: CASSEEGQLKNIQYF
clone size: -; V gene: TRBV7-5; D gene: -; J gene: TRBJ2-7; CDR3 length: 15; CDR3 DNA: TGTGCCAGCAGCTCAACTCAGGGGGCGGGTTACGAGCAGTACTTC; CDR3 protein: CASSSTQGAGYEQYF
clone size: -; V gene: TRBV19; D gene: -; J gene: TRBJ2-1; CDR3 length: 14; CDR3 DNA: TGTGCCAGTAGTCTTGACAACCTTAACAATGAGCAGTTCTTC; CDR3 protein: CASSLDNLNNEQFF
clone size: -; V gene: TRBV7-3; D gene: -; J gene: TRBJ2-1; CDR3 length: 13; CDR3 DNA: TGTGCCAGCAGCTTAAGTAGTCCGAATGAGCAGTTCTTC; CDR3 protein: CASSLSSPNEQFF
clone size: -; V gene: TRBV13; D gene: TRBD2; J gene: TRBJ2-1; CDR3 length: 15; CDR3 DNA: TGTGCCAGCACCCTGGGTAGCGGGGGGTACAATGAGCAGTTCTTC; CDR3 protein: CASTLGSGGYNEQFF
clone size: -; V gene: TRBV4-2; D gene: TRBD2; J gene: TRBJ2-1; CDR3 length: 15; CDR3 DNA: TGTGCCAGCAGCCAGGGACTAGCGGATTACAATGAGCAGTTCTTC; CDR3 protein: CASSQGLADYNEQFF
clone size: -; V gene: TRBV11-2; D gene: -; J gene: TRBJ2-5; CDR3 length: 13; CDR3 DNA: TGTGCCAGCAGCTTTGGAGTCCAAGAGACCCAGTACTTC; CDR3 protein: CASSFGVQETQYF
clone size: -; V gene: TRBV2; D gene: TRBD2; J gene: TRBJ2-7; CDR3 length: 15; CDR3 DNA: TGTGCCAGCAGTGTCGGAGCGGGAGAGGTCTACGAGCAGTACTTC; CDR3 protein: CASSVGAGEVYEQYF
clone size: -; V gene: TRBV7-9; D gene: TRBD1; J gene: TRBJ2-5; CDR3 length: 14; CDR3 DNA: TGTGCCAGCAGTCCGACAGGGGGCAAGGAGACCCAGTACTTC; CDR3 protein: CASSPTGGKETQYF
clone size: -; V gene: TRBV27; D gene: -; J gene: TRBJ2-7; CDR3 length: 14; CDR3 DNA: TGTGCCAGCAGTTTAGCGGGCCCCTCCTACGAGCAGTACTTC; CDR3 protein: CASSLAGPSYEQYF
clone size: -; V gene: TRBV5-4; D gene: -; J gene: TRBJ2-7; CDR3 length: 13; CDR3 DNA: TGTGCCAGCAGCCAGGGGCTAGTGAGCGAGCAGTACTTC; CDR3 protein: CASSQGLVSEQYF
clone size: few; V gene: TRBV6-1; D gene: -; J gene: TRBJ2-1; CDR3 length: 12; CDR3 DNA: TGTGCCACCTGGAGCTCCTACAATGAGCAGTTCTTC; CDR3 protein: CATWSSYNEQFF
clone size: -; V gene: TRBV5-6; D gene: TRBD2; J gene: TRBJ2-7; CDR3 length: 15; CDR3 DNA: TGTGCCAGCGGGACTATTGGAGCGGAACCTTACGAGCAGTACTTC; CDR3 protein: CASGTIGAEPYEQYF
clone size: -; V gene: TRBV10-1; D gene: TRBD2; J gene: TRBJ2-3; CDR3 length: 11; CDR3 DNA: TGCGCCAGCAGTGGAACTAGCGGGCAGTATTTT; CDR3 protein: CASSGTSGQYF
clone size: -; V gene: TRBV9; D gene: -; J gene: TRBJ2-3; CDR3 length: 14; CDR3 DNA: TGTGCCAGCAGCGTAACGTGGGACACAGATACGCAGTATTTT; CDR3 protein: CASSVTWDTDTQYF
clone size: -; V gene: TRBV15; D gene: TRBD1; J gene: TRBJ1-6; CDR3 length: 18; CDR3 DNA: TGTGCCACCGCCTCGTGGGGACAGGGAGTACGGTATAATTCACCCCTCCACTTT; CDR3 protein: CATASWGQGVRYNSPLHF
clone size: -; V gene: TRBV5-4; D gene: -; J gene: TRBJ1-1; CDR3 length: 15; CDR3 DNA: TGTGCCAGCAGCTCAACATACGGGGGAGGGACTGAAGCTTTCTTT; CDR3 protein: CASSSTYGGGTEAFF
clone size: -; V gene: TRBV7-9; D gene: TRBD2; J gene: TRBJ2-3; CDR3 length: 16; CDR3 DNA: TGTGCCAGCAAGACTAGCGGGAGGACTAGCACAGATACGCAGTATTTT; CDR3 protein: CASKTSGRTSTDTQYF
clone size: -; V gene: TRBV2; D gene: -; J gene: TRBJ2-7; CDR3 length: 11; CDR3 DNA: TGTGCCAGCAGTGAGGTCCTCGAGCAGTACTTC; CDR3 protein: CASSEVLEQYF
clone size: few; V gene: TRBV7-9; D gene: -; J gene: TRBJ1-2; CDR3 length: 17; CDR3 DNA: TGTGCCAGCAGCAAGAGGGGAGAAGGACGGCATAACTATGGCTACACCTTC; CDR3 protein: CASSKRGEGRHNYGYTF
clone size: -; V gene: TRBV12-5; D gene: -; J gene: TRBJ1-1; CDR3 length: 12; CDR3 DNA: TGTGCTAGTGGTTATCCGAACACTGAAGCTTTCTTT; CDR3 protein: CASGYPNTEAFF
clone size: -; V gene: TRBV7-3; D gene: -; J gene: TRBJ2-1; CDR3 length: 15; CDR3 DNA: TGTGCCAGCAGCTTAGTAACCGGGACAAACAATGAGCAGTTCTTC; CDR3 protein: CASSLVTGTNNEQFF
clone size: -; V gene: TRBV11-2; D gene: -; J gene: TRBJ1-1; CDR3 length: 14; CDR3 DNA: TGTGCCAGCAGCTTAGGGGCAGGGAACACTGAAGCTTTCTTT; CDR3 protein: CASSLGAGNTEAFF
clone size: -; V gene: TRBV5-1; D gene: TRBD1; J gene: TRBJ1-4; CDR3 length: 14; CDR3 DNA: TGCGCCAGCAGCCCCCGACAGGGGGGGGAAAAACTGTTTTTT; CDR3 protein: CASSPRQGGEKLFF
clone size: -; V gene: TRBV28; D gene: -; J gene: TRBJ2-7; CDR3 length: 11; CDR3 DNA: TGTGCCAGCAGCCTTTTTTACGAGCAGTACTTC; CDR3 protein: CASSLFYEQYF